This T cell receptor (beta chain) was recovered during a study of T cells in Graves' hyperthyroidism and ophthalmopathy. Template material for amplifying TCR beta CDR3 regions consisted of RNA transcripts. The HTBI set primed first-round TCR CDR3 RT-PCR. TCRdb itself ran the multiplex PCR reads through MiXCR, one entry per CDR3 protein. This sample carries some 500,000 distinct CDR3 sequences, 24% of them seen once, and the ten largest clones take roughly 12%. There are many counts of this clonotype. Uncontrolled infection, other autoimmune disease, pregnancy or lactation disqualified patients from enrolment. Diagnosing involved the use of clinical symptoms, serum thyroxine and TRAb, thyroid ultrasound and orbital computed tomography. The PBMCs studied were ones that came from roughly 9.1 ml fresh peripheral blood. The TCR was taken from a woman in her 30s with Graves' ophthalmopathy. Sequencing input: blood.

The CDR3 sequence is CASSKTGGVIVTEAFF. CDR3 nucleotide sequence: TGTGCCAGCAGTAAGACAGGGGGAGTCATAGTGACTGAAGCTTTCTTT. This chain links TRBV6-2 or TRBV6-3 with TRBJ1-1, with 9 bases aligning to TRBD1. V shed 5 bases, J shed 5 bases, and the junction held 12 bases outside the gene matches. Germline lookup yields CDR1 MNHEY and CDR2 SVGEGT. The CDR3 sequence is 16 residues long.